The present entry profiles one T cell receptor beta chain with its context. These data come from a study of control samples from healthy donors and cancer patients. Generated by immunoSEQ multiplex PCR, the TCRdb table keeps only in-frame clones and is missing some. The table shows tens of thousands of clones, with approximately 93% occurring only once. The germline CDR1 and CDR2 sequences are PRHDT and FYEKMQ (reference sequence). This CDR3 comprises 16 residues. J lost 1 base, V lost 5 bases, and 7 bases had no gene match. The clonotype originates from a woman aged 25-40 years in good health. The sequencing input was blood. The chain has TRBV13 and TRBJ2-1; TRBD2 aligns across 8 bases. The CDR3 loop reads CASSGPLAVSYNEQFF. CDR3 coding DNA: TGTGCCAGCAGCGGGCCACTAGCGGTGTCCTACAATGAGCAGTTCTTC.